The clone carrying this T cell receptor (beta chain) was seen a handful of times. The antigen is unknown. Germline trimming cut 5 bases from V and 2 bases from J; bases unmatched to any gene: 5. CDR3 length: 14 amino acids. Germline CDR1 reads KGHSH; CDR2 reads LQKENI. These data come from a study of beta chain features in type 1 diabetes. General study results and limits: Moderate but significant shortening of TCRB CDR3s was recorded in all four CD4+ subsets from Type 1 diabetes patients.

The study reverse transcribed the entire isolated RNA, so it sequenced expressed TCRB transcripts. The data were produced by immunoSEQ multiplex PCR, yet TCRdb's version contains in-frame clones alone and is incomplete. This sample yields hundreds of thousands of clones, of which 13% are seen a single time; roughly 0.022% belongs to the top ten. All sorted populations exceeded 95% purity. The sequence was obtained from a man aged 18 to 30 with type 1 diabetes. This sequence joins TRBV18 and TRBJ2-7, with 8 bases lining up with TRBD2. Input material: naive CD4+ T cells from blood. The CDR3 sequence: CASSGLATAYEQYF. The DNA for the CDR3 is TGTGCCAGCTCAGGACTAGCAACTGCCTACGAGCAGTACTTC.